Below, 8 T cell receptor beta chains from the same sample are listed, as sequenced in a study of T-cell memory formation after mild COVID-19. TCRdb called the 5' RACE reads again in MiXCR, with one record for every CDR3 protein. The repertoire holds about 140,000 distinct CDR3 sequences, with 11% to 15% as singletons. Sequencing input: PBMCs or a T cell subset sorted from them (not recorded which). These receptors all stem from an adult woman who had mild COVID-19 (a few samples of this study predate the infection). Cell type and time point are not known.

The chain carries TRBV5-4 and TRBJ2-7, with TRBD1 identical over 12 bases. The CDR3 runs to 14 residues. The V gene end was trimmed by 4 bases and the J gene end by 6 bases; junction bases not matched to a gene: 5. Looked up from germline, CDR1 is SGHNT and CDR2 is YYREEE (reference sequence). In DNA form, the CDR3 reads TGTGCCAGCAGCGGGGGGACAGGGGGCTTCGAGCAGTACTTC. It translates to CASSGGTGGFEQYF.

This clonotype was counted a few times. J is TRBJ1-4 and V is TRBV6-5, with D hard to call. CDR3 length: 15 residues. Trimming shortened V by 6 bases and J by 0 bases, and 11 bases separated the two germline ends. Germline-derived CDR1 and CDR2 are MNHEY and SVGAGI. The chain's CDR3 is CASRGLPATNEKLFF. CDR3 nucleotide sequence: TGTGCCAGCAGAGGACTGCCTGCAACTAATGAAAAACTGTTTTTT.

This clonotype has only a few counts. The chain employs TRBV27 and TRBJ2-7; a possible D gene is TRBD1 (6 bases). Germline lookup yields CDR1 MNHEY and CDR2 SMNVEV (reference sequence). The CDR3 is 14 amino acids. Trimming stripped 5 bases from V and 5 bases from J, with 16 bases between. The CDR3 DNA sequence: TGTGCCAGCAGTCCAACAGGGACCGTAGACGAGCAGTACTTC. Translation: CASSPTGTVDEQYF.

The CDR3 loop reads CASSFGVDGYTF. The CDR3 nucleotides are TGTGCCAGCAGTTTTGGAGTCGATGGCTACACCTTC. The V and J genes are TRBV12-3 or TRBV12-4 and TRBJ1-2, with D uncertain. This CDR3 has 12 amino acids. V was cut by 3 bases and J by 6 bases, with 8 bases left in between.

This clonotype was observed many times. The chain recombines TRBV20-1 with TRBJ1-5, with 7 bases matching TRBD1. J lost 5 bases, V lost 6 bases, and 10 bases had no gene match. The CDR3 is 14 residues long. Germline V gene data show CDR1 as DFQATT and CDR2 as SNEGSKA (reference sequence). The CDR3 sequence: CSAKGAGVDQPQHF. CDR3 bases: TGCAGTGCAAAGGGGGCGGGGGTAGATCAGCCCCAGCATTTT.

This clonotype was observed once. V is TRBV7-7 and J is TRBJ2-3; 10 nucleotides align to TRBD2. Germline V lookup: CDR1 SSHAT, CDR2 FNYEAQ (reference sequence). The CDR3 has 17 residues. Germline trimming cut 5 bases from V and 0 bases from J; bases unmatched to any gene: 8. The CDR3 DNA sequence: TGTGCCAGCAGCCCGCGAGCGGGGGGGCCGAGCACAGATACGCAGTATTTT. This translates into CASSPRAGGPSTDTQYF.

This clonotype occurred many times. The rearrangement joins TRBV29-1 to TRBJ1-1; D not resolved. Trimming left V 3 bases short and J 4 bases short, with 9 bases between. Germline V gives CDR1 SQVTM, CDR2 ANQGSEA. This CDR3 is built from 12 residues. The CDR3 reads CSVDRDPTEAFF. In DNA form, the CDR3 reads TGCAGCGTTGATCGGGATCCCACTGAAGCTTTCTTT.

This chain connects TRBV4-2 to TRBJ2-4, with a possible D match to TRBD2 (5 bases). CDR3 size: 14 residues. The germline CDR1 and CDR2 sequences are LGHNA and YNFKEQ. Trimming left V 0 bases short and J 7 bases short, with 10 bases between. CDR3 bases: TGTGCCAGCAGCCAAGATCGAGGGTATAACATTCAGTACTTC. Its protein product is CASSQDRGYNIQYF.